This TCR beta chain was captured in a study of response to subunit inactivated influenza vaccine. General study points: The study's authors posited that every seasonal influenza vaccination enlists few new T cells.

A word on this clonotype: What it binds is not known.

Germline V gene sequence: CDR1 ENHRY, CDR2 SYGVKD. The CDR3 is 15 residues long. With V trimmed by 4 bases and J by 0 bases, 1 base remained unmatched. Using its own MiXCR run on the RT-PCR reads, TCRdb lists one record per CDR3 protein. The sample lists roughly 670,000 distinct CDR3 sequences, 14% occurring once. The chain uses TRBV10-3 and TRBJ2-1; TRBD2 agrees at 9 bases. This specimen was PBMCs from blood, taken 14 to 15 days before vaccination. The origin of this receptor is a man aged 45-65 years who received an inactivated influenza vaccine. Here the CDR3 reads CAISGSGGSYNEQFF. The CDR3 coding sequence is TGTGCCATCAGTGGTAGCGGGGGCTCCTACAATGAGCAGTTCTTC.